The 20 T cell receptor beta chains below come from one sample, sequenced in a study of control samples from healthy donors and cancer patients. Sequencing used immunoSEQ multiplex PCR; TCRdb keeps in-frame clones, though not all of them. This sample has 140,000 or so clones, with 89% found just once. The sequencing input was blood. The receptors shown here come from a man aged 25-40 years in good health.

CDR3: CASREGGGDTEAFF. The CDR3 DNA reads as TGTGCCAGTAGAGAGGGCGGGGGGGACACTGAAGCTTTCTTT. The chain carries TRBV19 and TRBJ1-1; D perhaps matches TRBD1 (5 bases). The V gene lost 6 bases and the J gene lost 3 bases, with 14 bases spanning the gap. This CDR3 has 14 amino acids. Germline V CDR1 and CDR2: LNHDA, SQIVND (reference sequence).

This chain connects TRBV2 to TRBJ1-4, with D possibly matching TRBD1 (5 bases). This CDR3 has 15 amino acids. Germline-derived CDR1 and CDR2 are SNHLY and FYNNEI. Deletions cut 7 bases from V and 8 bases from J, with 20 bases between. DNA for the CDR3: TGTGCCAGCACACGATCCCGGGGCGCGGGGGAAAAACTGTTTTTT. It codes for CASTRSRGAGEKLFF.

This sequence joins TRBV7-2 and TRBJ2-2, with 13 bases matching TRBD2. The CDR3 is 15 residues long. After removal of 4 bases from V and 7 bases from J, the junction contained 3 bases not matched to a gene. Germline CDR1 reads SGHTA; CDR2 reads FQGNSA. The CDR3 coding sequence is TGTGCCAGCAGCTGGACTAGCGGGAGAAGCGGGGAGCTGTTTTTT. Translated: CASSWTSGRSGELFF.

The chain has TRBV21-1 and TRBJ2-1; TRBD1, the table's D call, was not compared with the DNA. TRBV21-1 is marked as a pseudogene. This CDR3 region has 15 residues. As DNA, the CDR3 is TGTGCCAGCAGCAAAGAGGACAGCACCTACAATGAGCAGTTCTTC. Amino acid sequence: CASSKEDSTYNEQFF.

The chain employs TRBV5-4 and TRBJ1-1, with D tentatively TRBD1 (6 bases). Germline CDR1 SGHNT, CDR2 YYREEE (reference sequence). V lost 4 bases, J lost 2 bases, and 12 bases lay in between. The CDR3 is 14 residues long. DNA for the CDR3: TGTGCCAGCAGCGTGGGGGGGCTTAACACTGAAGCTTTCTTT. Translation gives CASSVGGLNTEAFF.

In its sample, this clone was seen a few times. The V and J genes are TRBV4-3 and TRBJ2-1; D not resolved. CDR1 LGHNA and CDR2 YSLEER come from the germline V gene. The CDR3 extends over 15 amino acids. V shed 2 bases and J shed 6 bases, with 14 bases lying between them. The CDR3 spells CASSQRLAEGNEQFF. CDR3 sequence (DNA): TGCGCCAGCAGCCAACGACTCGCCGAAGGCAATGAGCAGTTCTTC.

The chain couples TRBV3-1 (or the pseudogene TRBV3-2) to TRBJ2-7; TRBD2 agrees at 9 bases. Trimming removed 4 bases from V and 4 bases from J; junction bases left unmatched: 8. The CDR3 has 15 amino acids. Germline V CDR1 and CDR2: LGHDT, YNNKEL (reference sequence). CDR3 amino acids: CASSRNSGGLYEQYF. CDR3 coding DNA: TGTGCCAGCAGCCGAAATAGCGGGGGTCTGTACGAGCAGTACTTC.

The CDR3 DNA reads TGTGCCAGCAGTGATTGGCTGGGGTTCGGAAACACCATATATTTT. Translated, it gives CASSDWLGFGNTIYF. This chain connects TRBV6-1 to TRBJ1-3; D is unclear. This CDR3 has 15 amino acids. In germline, CDR1 is MNHNS, CDR2 SASEGT. Trimming removed 3 bases at V and 4 bases at J, with 13 bases between.

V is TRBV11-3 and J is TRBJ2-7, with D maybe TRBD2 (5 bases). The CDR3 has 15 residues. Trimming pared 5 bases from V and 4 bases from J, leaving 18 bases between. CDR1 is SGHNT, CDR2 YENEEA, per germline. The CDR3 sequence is CASSPGGRVGYEQYF. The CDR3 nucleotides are TGTGCCAGCAGCCCCGGAGGAAGGGTCGGGTACGAGCAGTACTTC.

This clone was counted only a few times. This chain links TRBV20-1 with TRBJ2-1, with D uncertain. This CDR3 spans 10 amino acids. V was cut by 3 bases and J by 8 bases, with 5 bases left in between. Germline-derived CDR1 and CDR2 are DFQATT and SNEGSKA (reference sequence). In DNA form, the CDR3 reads TGCAGTGCTAGTGGGGATGAGCAGTTCTTC. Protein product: CSASGDEQFF.

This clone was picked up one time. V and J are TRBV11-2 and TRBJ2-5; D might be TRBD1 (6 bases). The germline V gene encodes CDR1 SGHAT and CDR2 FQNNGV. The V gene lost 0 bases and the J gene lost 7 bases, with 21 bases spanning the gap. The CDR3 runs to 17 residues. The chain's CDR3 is CASSLDRGGPLFATQYF. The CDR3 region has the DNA TGTGCCAGCAGCTTAGATCGAGGGGGACCGCTGTTTGCGACCCAGTACTTC.

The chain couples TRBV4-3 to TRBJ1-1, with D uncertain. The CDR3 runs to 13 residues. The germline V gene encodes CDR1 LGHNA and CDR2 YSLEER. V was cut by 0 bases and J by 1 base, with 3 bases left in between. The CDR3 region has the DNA TGCGCCAGCAGCCAAGAAGAGAACACTGAAGCTTTCTTT. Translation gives CASSQEENTEAFF.

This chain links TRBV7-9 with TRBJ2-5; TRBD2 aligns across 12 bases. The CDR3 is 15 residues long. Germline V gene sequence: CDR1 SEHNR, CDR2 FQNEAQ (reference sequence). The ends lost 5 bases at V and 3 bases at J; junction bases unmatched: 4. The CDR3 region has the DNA TGTGCCAGCAGCCCCGGACTAGCGGGAAAAGAGACCCAGTACTTC. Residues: CASSPGLAGKETQYF.

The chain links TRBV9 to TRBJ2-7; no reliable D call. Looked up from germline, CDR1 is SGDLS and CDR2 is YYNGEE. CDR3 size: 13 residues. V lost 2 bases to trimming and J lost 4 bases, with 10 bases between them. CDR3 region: CASSVQLGYEQYF. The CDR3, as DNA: TGTGCCAGCAGCGTTCAGTTAGGATACGAGCAGTACTTC.

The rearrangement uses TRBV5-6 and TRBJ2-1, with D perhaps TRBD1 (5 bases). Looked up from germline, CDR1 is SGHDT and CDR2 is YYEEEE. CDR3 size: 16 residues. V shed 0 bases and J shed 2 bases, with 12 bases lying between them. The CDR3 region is CASSLDTGTTYNEQFF. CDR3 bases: TGTGCCAGCAGCTTGGATACAGGTACAACCTACAATGAGCAGTTCTTC.

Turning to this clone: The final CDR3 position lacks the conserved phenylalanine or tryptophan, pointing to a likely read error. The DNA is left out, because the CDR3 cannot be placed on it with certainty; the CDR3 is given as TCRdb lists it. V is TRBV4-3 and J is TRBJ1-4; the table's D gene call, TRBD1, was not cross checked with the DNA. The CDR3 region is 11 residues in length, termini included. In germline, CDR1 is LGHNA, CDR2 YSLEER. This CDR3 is CASSQAQTGWA.

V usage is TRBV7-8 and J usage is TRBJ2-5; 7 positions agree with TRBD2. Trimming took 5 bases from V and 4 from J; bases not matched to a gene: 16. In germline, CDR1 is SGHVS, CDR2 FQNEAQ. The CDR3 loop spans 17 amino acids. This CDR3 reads CASSRSHRAGVGETQYF. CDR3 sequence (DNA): TGTGCCAGCAGCAGGTCCCACCGGGCGGGAGTAGGAGAGACCCAGTACTTC. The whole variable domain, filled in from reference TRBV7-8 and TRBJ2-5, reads GAGVSQSPRYKVAKRGQDVALRCDPISGHVSLFWYQQALGQGPEFLTYFQNEAQLDKSGLPSDRFFAERPEGSVSTLKIQRTQQEDSAVYLCASSRSHRAGVGETQYFGPGTRLLVL.

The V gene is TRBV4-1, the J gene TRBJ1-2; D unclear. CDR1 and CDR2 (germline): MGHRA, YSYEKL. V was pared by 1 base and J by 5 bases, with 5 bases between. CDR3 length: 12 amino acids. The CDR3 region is CASSQAEYGYTF. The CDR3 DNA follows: TGCGCCAGCAGCCAAGCCGAGTATGGCTACACCTTC.

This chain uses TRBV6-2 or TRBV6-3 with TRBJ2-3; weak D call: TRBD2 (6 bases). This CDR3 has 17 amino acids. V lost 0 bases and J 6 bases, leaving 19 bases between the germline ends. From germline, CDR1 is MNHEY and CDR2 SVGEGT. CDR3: CASSYSPLAGKGDTQYF. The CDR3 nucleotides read TGTGCCAGCAGTTACTCGCCTTTGGCGGGGAAGGGGGATACGCAGTATTTT.

The CDR3 DNA reads TGTGCCAGCAGTTTCACGGGGTTTTATGAGCAGTTCTTC. Translated, it gives CASSFTGFYEQFF. The chain joins TRBV27 to TRBJ2-1, with a possible D match to TRBD2 (5 bases). Trimming shortened V by 3 bases and J by 8 bases, and 11 bases separated the two germline ends. The CDR3 consists of 13 residues. The germline gives CDR1 MNHEY, CDR2 SMNVEV (reference sequence).